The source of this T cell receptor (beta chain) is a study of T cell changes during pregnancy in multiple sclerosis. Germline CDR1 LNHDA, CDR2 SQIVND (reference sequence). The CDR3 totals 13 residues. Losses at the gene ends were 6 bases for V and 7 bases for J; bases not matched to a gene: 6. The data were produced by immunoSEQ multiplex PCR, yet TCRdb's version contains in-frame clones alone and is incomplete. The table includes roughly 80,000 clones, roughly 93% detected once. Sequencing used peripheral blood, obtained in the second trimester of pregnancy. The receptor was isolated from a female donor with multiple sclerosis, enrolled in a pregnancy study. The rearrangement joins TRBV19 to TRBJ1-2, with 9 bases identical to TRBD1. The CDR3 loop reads CASRLGTGLGYTF. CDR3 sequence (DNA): TGTGCCAGTAGGCTCGGGACAGGGCTTGGCTACACCTTC.